Each of the 14 T cell receptor beta chains below was sequenced from the same sample in a study of beta chain features in type 1 diabetes. What was sequenced were expressed TCRB transcripts, since all of the isolated RNA had been reverse transcribed. Here immunoSEQ multiplex PCR was the method, and the copy in TCRdb shows in-frame clones only, minus some. The data show some 330,000 clones, with around 10% seen just once and 0.015% held by the top ten. Sample: naive CD4+ T cells from blood. These receptors originate from a woman under 40 in good health.

This clone was counted a few times. This chain links TRBV13 with TRBJ2-7; 13 positions agree with TRBD2. V lost 4 bases and J lost 2; bases outside the gene matches: 8. CDR1 and CDR2 from the germline V gene are PRHDT and FYEKMQ (reference sequence). The CDR3 spans 17 residues. This CDR3 reads CASSSRTSGRRTYEQYF. The CDR3 bases are TGTGCCAGCAGCTCTAGGACTAGCGGGAGACGGACCTACGAGCAGTACTTC.

About this clone: The sample holds other DNA sequences that translate to the same CDR3. J is TRBJ2-7 and V is TRBV6-6, with a tentative D call TRBD2 (5 bases). The CDR3 length is 13 residues. Trimming stripped 4 bases from V and 4 bases from J, with 11 bases between. In germline, CDR1 is MNHNY, CDR2 SVGAGI (reference sequence). This CDR3 is CASSSPSSYEQYF. CDR3 in DNA: TGTGCCAGCAGTTCGCCTAGCTCGTACGAGCAGTACTTC.

This clone was seen more than once but under ten times. This chain uses TRBV11-2 with TRBJ2-7; TRBD1 aligns across 8 bases. Per the germline V gene, CDR1 is SGHAT and CDR2 is FQNNGV. The trim removed 1 base at V and 3 bases at J, leaving 5 bases unmatched. CDR3 size: 15 residues. The CDR3 nucleotides read TGTGCCAGCAGCTTAGGAAGGACAGGGATCTACGAGCAGTACTTC. It encodes CASSLGRTGIYEQYF.

This chain joins TRBV28 and TRBJ1-1, with D possibly being TRBD1 (5 bases). CDR3 size: 12 residues. Looked up from germline, CDR1 is MDHEN and CDR2 is SYDVKM. The ends were cut back, 11 bases at V and 0 bases at J, with 10 bases in the middle. The CDR3 sequence is CASGIMNTEAFF. The CDR3 bases are TGTGCCTCAGGGATAATGAACACTGAAGCTTTCTTT.

This clone came up a few times. The chain is built from TRBV7-2 and TRBJ2-7, with 11 positions matching TRBD1. Looked up from germline, CDR1 is SGHTA and CDR2 is FQGNSA. The CDR3 has 15 amino acids. Trimming at V came to 4 bases and at J to 3 bases, leaving 5 bases not matched to a gene. The CDR3 bases are TGTGCCAGCAGCTGGGGTGGGACAGGGGGCTACGAGCAGTACTTC. Residues: CASSWGGTGGYEQYF.

This clone was seen more than once but under ten times. V gene TRBV18 combines with J gene TRBJ2-5, with TRBD1 matching 8 bases. The CDR3 runs 15 residues. Germline CDR1 is KGHSH and CDR2 is LQKENI. With V trimmed by 3 bases and J by 1 base, 4 bases remained unmatched. The CDR3 sequence is CASSPRQGPQETQYF. CDR3 bases: TGTGCCAGCTCACCCAGACAGGGGCCCCAAGAGACCCAGTACTTC.

CDR3: CASAKGANEQFF. CDR3 bases: TGTGCCAGCGCAAAGGGGGCGAATGAGCAGTTCTTC. The V gene is TRBV6-6, the J gene TRBJ2-1, with 7 bases that match TRBD1. Germline V gene data show CDR1 as MNHNY and CDR2 as SVGAGI (reference sequence). J lost 7 bases, V lost 8 bases, and 5 bases had no gene match. The CDR3 totals 12 residues.

The CDR3: CATQGQSNQPQHF. In nucleotides, the CDR3 is TGTGCCACTCAGGGGCAGAGCAATCAGCCCCAGCATTTT. The chain combines TRBV2 with TRBJ1-5, with D tentatively TRBD1 (6 bases). V dropped 10 bases and J dropped 1 base, with 11 bases sitting between them. The CDR3 is made up of 13 amino acids. Per the germline V gene, CDR1 is SNHLY and CDR2 is FYNNEI.

This clone has more than one count but fewer than ten. This rearrangement joins TRBV6-6 to TRBJ1-4; 9 bases line up with TRBD1. CDR1 is MNHNY, CDR2 SVGAGI, per germline (reference sequence). The CDR3 is made up of 13 amino acids. V shed 10 bases and J 8 bases; nucleotides not matched to a gene: 8. The CDR3 nucleotides read TGTGCCATCGTTGGGGACAGGGAGGAAAAACTGTTTTTT. Translating gives CAIVGDREEKLFF.

This clone turned up a few times. The chain has TRBV5-1 and TRBJ2-5; TRBD2 aligns across 13 bases. Germline CDR1 and CDR2: SGHRS and YFSETQ. The CDR3 has 16 residues. Germline trimming cut 4 bases from V and 2 bases from J; bases unmatched to any gene: 5. The CDR3: CASSPGTSGEQETQYF. The CDR3 DNA reads as TGCGCCAGCAGCCCTGGGACTAGCGGGGAACAAGAGACCCAGTACTTC.

This clone was seen a few times. The chain carries TRBV5-1 and TRBJ2-7; the D gene is possibly TRBD2 (6 bases). V was cut by 1 base and J by 2 bases, with 16 bases left in between. This CDR3 region has 16 residues. The germline V gene has CDR1 SGHRS and CDR2 YFSETQ. DNA of the CDR3: TGCGCCAGCAGCTTGCAATGGGCTAGCGATCCCTACGAGCAGTACTTC. Residues: CASSLQWASDPYEQYF.

The chain has TRBV14 and TRBJ2-2; D is perhaps TRBD2 (5 bases). The germline V gene encodes CDR1 SGHDN and CDR2 FVKESK. CDR3 length: 17 amino acids. V lost 0 bases and J lost 4, with 15 bases in between. As DNA, the CDR3 is TGTGCCAGCAGCCAAGATGGCGGGTTGCGTTCCACCGGGGAGCTGTTTTTT. Encoded protein: CASSQDGGLRSTGELFF.

This clone appeared a few times. The CDR3 nucleotides read TGTGCCAGCAGCGTCGGACTAGCGGGACCCCCCCCTTACAATGAGCAGTTCTTC. It yields the protein CASSVGLAGPPPYNEQFF. The chain employs TRBV9 and TRBJ2-1, with 12 bases matching TRBD2. CDR1 is SGDLS, CDR2 YYNGEE, per germline. V shed 2 bases, J shed 4 bases, and the junction held 10 bases outside the gene matches. The CDR3 runs 18 residues.

This chain joins TRBV5-1 and TRBJ2-7; D might be TRBD2 (5 bases). The V gene's germline CDR1 is SGHRS and CDR2 YFSETQ. Trimming shortened V by 0 bases and J by 5 bases, and 12 bases separated the two germline ends. This CDR3 has 14 residues. The chain's CDR3 is CASSLGVGVHEQYF. CDR3 nucleotides: TGCGCCAGCAGCTTGGGAGTGGGAGTACACGAGCAGTACTTC.